Following are 28 T cell receptor beta chains from one sample sequenced in a study of T cell responses to AZD1222 COVID-19 vaccine. The method was immunoSEQ multiplex PCR; TCRdb's version includes in-frame clones alone and lacks a portion of them. The sample lists about 72,000 clones, 89% occurring once. The sequenced sample was peripheral blood, obtained 28 days after the second AZD1222 dose. The source of these receptors is an adult who received the AZD1222 COVID-19 vaccine.

The chain employs TRBV12-3 or TRBV12-4 and TRBJ2-3, with no clear D. Trimming left V 1 base short and J 6 bases short, with 2 bases between. This CDR3 is built from 11 residues. This CDR3 reads CASSLGDTQYF. The CDR3 region has the DNA TGTGCCAGCAGTTTAGGGGATACGCAGTATTTT.

The chain couples TRBV12-3 or TRBV12-4 to TRBJ1-1; tentatively, D is TRBD1 (5 bases). Deletions cut 8 bases from V and 4 bases from J, with 14 bases between. This CDR3 is built from 13 residues. CDR3 sequence (DNA): TGTGCCAGCTGCCAGGGTGGGGGCACTGAAGCTTTCTTT. This encodes CASCQGGGTEAFF.

This rearrangement joins TRBV5-1 to TRBJ1-2; no clear D. Germline CDR1 reads SGHRS; CDR2 reads YFSETQ. Between the trimmed V and J ends, which lost 0 bases and 4 bases, there was a span of 13 bases. This CDR3 region has 15 residues. CDR3 nucleotides: TGCGCCAGCAGCTTGGCTCAAACATCCCCCTATGGCTACACCTTC. The encoded protein is CASSLAQTSPYGYTF.

The V gene is TRBV5-6, the J gene TRBJ2-1; D unresolved. The CDR3 consists of 15 residues. Germline CDR1 and CDR2: SGHDT and YYEEEE. V was clipped by 1 base and J by 3 bases, with 11 bases between them. Here the CDR3 reads CASSLRVTGYNEQFF. CDR3 bases: TGTGCCAGCAGCTTGAGGGTTACGGGCTACAATGAGCAGTTCTTC.

The chain links TRBV9 to TRBJ1-2; D possibly corresponds to TRBD1 (5 bases). From germline, CDR1 is SGDLS and CDR2 YYNGEE. V shed 4 bases and J shed 4 bases, with 14 bases lying between them. The CDR3 consists of 14 residues. The CDR3 protein is CASSQDSSIYGYTF. CDR3 DNA: TGTGCCAGCAGCCAAGACAGTTCAATCTATGGCTACACCTTC.

The chain links TRBV28 to TRBJ2-5, with D possibly TRBD1 on 7 matching bases. CDR3 length: 14 amino acids. V was pared by 3 bases and J by 5 bases, with 13 bases between. The germline CDR1 and CDR2 sequences are MDHEN and SYDVKM. The CDR3 DNA reads TGTGCCAGCAGTTTTTTACAGGGGAGGGAGACCCAGTACTTC. It translates to CASSFLQGRETQYF. Full variable domain (rest looked up from reference TRBV28 and TRBJ2-5): DVKVTQSSRYLVKRTGEKVFLECVQDMDHENMFWYRQDPGLGLRLIYFSYDVKMKEKGDIPEGYSVSREKKERFSLILESASTNQTSMYLCASSFLQGRETQYFGPGTRLLVL.

The rearrangement uses TRBV29-1 and TRBJ1-3; tentative D call: TRBD1 (6 bases). The germline V and J ends were trimmed by 3 bases and 0 bases, with 9 bases remaining between them. CDR3 size: 14 residues. CDR1 is SQVTM and CDR2 is ANQGSEA in the germline V gene. As DNA, the CDR3 is TGCAGCGTTGATCAGGGGAACTCTGGAAACACCATATATTTT. Its protein is CSVDQGNSGNTIYF. Supplemented by reference TRBV29-1 and TRBJ1-3, the full variable domain reads SAVISQKPSRDICQRGTSLTIQCQVDSQVTMMFWYRQQPGQSLTLIATANQGSEATYESGFVIDKFPISRPNLTFSTLTVSNMSPEDSSIYLCSVDQGNSGNTIYFGEGSWLTVV.

The chain carries TRBV10-3 and TRBJ2-1; 11 bases align to TRBD2. The CDR3 runs to 15 residues. V lost 2 bases to trimming and J lost 4 bases; unmatched junction nucleotides: 1. Looked up from germline, CDR1 is ENHRY and CDR2 is SYGVKD. The CDR3 coding sequence is TGTGCCATCAGTGAGAGGACTAGCGGGTACAATGAGCAGTTCTTC. Amino acid sequence: CAISERTSGYNEQFF.

The chain uses TRBV10-3 and TRBJ1-1, with no clear D. The CDR3 covers 13 residues. Germline V gene lookup returns CDR1 ENHRY and CDR2 SYGVKD. V lost 3 bases, J lost 3 bases, and 8 bases lay in between. The CDR3 loop reads CAISESQYTEAFF. CDR3 DNA sequence: TGTGCCATCAGTGAATCTCAGTACACTGAAGCTTTCTTT.

V gene TRBV6-5 combines with J gene TRBJ1-1; D is perhaps TRBD1 (5 bases). Germline CDR1 reads MNHEY; CDR2 reads SVGAGI. The CDR3 contains 12 residues. With 4 bases removed from V and 8 bases from J, the gap between germline ends came to 11 bases. The CDR3 reads CASSFPQGEAFF. The CDR3 nucleotides are TGTGCCAGCAGTTTCCCCCAGGGCGAAGCTTTCTTT.

The rearrangement links TRBV28 to TRBJ1-2, with a tentative D call TRBD1 (5 bases). CDR1 MDHEN and CDR2 SYDVKM come from the germline V gene. With 6 bases removed from V and 7 bases from J, the gap between germline ends came to 18 bases. This CDR3 comprises 14 residues. DNA of the CDR3: TGTGCCAGCAGCGGGACCCATTCTACGTTTGGCTACACCTTC. Translating gives CASSGTHSTFGYTF.

CDR3 coding DNA: TGCAGTGCTAGTGGGGCCAGCGGAAGAAGGTACGAGCAGTACTTC. It encodes CSASGASGRRYEQYF. The chain carries TRBV20-1 and TRBJ2-7, with D possibly called TRBD1 or TRBD2 (5 bases each). The germline V and J ends were trimmed by 3 bases and 4 bases, with 19 bases remaining between them. This CDR3 spans 15 amino acids. Germline CDR1 and CDR2: DFQATT and SNEGSKA (reference sequence).

The chain couples TRBV12-3 or TRBV12-4 to TRBJ1-2; D possibly corresponds to TRBD1 (5 bases). The CDR3 has 11 amino acids. Trimming pared 6 bases from V and 6 bases from J, leaving 8 bases between. The CDR3 sequence: CASSQGHGYTF. The CDR3 DNA is TGTGCCAGCAGCCAGGGTCATGGCTACACCTTC.

V is TRBV6-2 or TRBV6-3 and J is TRBJ1-5; 9 nucleotides match TRBD1. V trimming: 6 bases; J trimming: 5 bases; junction bases outside the gene matches: 5. There are 14 residues in the CDR3. Germline assignment: CDR1 MNHEY and CDR2 SVGEGT. The chain's CDR3 is CASSRTGGDQPQHF. The CDR3 region has the DNA TGTGCCAGCAGCCGCACAGGGGGCGATCAGCCCCAGCATTTT.

V gene TRBV6-1 combines with J gene TRBJ1-1; 8 positions agree with TRBD1. Germline trimming cut 6 bases from V and 1 base from J; bases unmatched to any gene: 7. The CDR3 spans 15 residues. In germline, CDR1 is MNHNS, CDR2 SASEGT. The CDR3 sequence: CASRGGTGANTEAFF. CDR3 bases: TGTGCCAGCAGGGGTGGGACAGGAGCGAACACTGAAGCTTTCTTT.

The V call is TRBV30, the J call TRBJ1-5, with D unresolved. Germline values: CDR1 GTSNPN, CDR2 SVGIG (reference sequence). The CDR3 is 12 residues long. V was shortened by 0 bases and J by 6 bases, with 6 bases between the two germline ends. Here the CDR3 reads CAWSVNRQPQHF. The CDR3 DNA is TGTGCCTGGAGTGTAAACCGTCAGCCCCAGCATTTT.

The chain recombines TRBV5-1 with TRBJ1-1; perhaps TRBD1 as D (6 bases). The CDR3 is made up of 13 amino acids. Per germline, CDR1 SGHRS and CDR2 YFSETQ. Between the trimmed V and J ends, which lost 0 bases and 6 bases, there was a span of 9 bases. As DNA, the CDR3 is TGCGCCAGCAGCTTGGAACAGGGCGCTGAAGCTTTCTTT. Encoded protein: CASSLEQGAEAFF.

The CDR3: CASRPLGSRKNRQYF. CDR3 nucleotides: TGTGCCAGCAGGCCCTTAGGGAGCAGAAAAAATAGGCAGTACTTC. The V call is TRBV27, the J call TRBJ2-7, with a tentative D call TRBD2 (5 bases). This CDR3 is built from 15 residues. The V end lost 6 bases, the J end lost 9 bases, and 24 bases lay between the germline ends. Germline assignment: CDR1 MNHEY and CDR2 SMNVEV (reference sequence).

This chain connects TRBV11-2 to TRBJ2-7, with a weak D call TRBD2 (7 bases). The V and J ends lost 5 bases and 3 bases respectively, with 26 bases between them. The CDR3 is made up of 18 amino acids. The germline CDR1 and CDR2 sequences are SGHAT and FQNNGV. CDR3 DNA sequence: TGTGCCAGCAGCCCCGGTGGCGGGGGCCACTACGTTAACTACGAGCAGTACTTC. The encoded protein is CASSPGGGGHYVNYEQYF. Based on the CDR3 plus reference TRBV11-2 and TRBJ2-7, the full variable domain is EAGVAQSPRYKIIEKRQSVAFWCNPISGHATLYWYQQILGQGPKLLIQFQNNGVVDDSQLPKDRFSAERLKGVDSTLKIQPAKLEDSAVYLCASSPGGGGHYVNYEQYFGPGTRLTVT.

The CDR3 bases are TGTGCCAGCAGAGGAGGCAATCAGCCCCAGCATTTT. Translated: CASRGGNQPQHF. V is TRBV27 and J is TRBJ1-5; D is unclear. This CDR3 has 12 amino acids. Germline V gene lookup returns CDR1 MNHEY and CDR2 SMNVEV (reference sequence). Trimming took off 6 bases at V and 2 bases at J, with 5 bases between the two ends.

As DNA, the CDR3 is TGTGCCAGCAGCTTAAGACAGGGACCCTCTGAAGCTTTCTTT. Translating gives CASSLRQGPSEAFF. This sequence joins TRBV7-9 and TRBJ1-1; TRBD1 agrees at 7 bases. The germline V gene has CDR1 SEHNR and CDR2 FQNEAQ (reference sequence). CDR3 size: 14 residues. The trim removed 2 bases at V and 6 bases at J, leaving 6 bases unmatched.

V is TRBV28 and J is TRBJ2-7; TRBD2 agrees at 13 bases. In germline, CDR1 is MDHEN, CDR2 SYDVKM. The CDR3 loop spans 15 amino acids. V was pared by 5 bases and J by 3 bases, with 4 bases of the junction left unmatched. In DNA form, the CDR3 reads TGTGCCAGCAGTCAGCGGACTAGCGGGAGCTACGAGCAGTACTTC. Protein: CASSQRTSGSYEQYF.

The rearrangement joins TRBV2 to TRBJ2-7; D gene ambiguous. The V gene lost 6 bases and the J gene lost 6 bases, with 12 bases spanning the gap. The germline gives CDR1 SNHLY, CDR2 FYNNEI. CDR3 size: 12 residues. The CDR3 nucleotides read TGTGCCAGCAGCTCACAGAGCCGCGAGCAGTACTTC. Translating gives CASSSQSREQYF.

The chain employs TRBV7-9 and TRBJ2-1; tentative D call: TRBD1 (6 bases). CDR3 length equals 14 residues. The germline gives CDR1 SEHNR, CDR2 FQNEAQ (reference sequence). The V end was cut by 9 bases, the J end by 4 bases, with 16 bases between. The DNA for the CDR3 is TGTGCCAGTCTGCAGGGGTCGATTTACAATGAGCAGTTCTTC. Translation gives CASLQGSIYNEQFF.

The rearrangement links TRBV18 to TRBJ2-5; D may match TRBD1 or TRBD2 (5 bases each). Germline V lookup: CDR1 KGHSH, CDR2 LQKENI. The CDR3 runs 15 residues. Deletions cut 3 bases from V and 2 bases from J, with 13 bases between. The CDR3 protein is CASSPRDGIQETQYF. CDR3 sequence (DNA): TGTGCCAGCTCACCCAGGGACGGGATTCAAGAGACCCAGTACTTC.

This chain joins TRBV29-1 and TRBJ2-7, with D possibly TRBD2 on 6 matching bases. CDR1 is SQVTM and CDR2 is ANQGSEA in the germline V gene. V gave up 4 bases and J gave up 6 bases, with 16 bases separating them. This CDR3 is 13 amino acids long. The CDR3: CSVVTGGSGEQYF. As DNA, the CDR3 is TGCAGCGTTGTAACTGGGGGGTCCGGCGAGCAGTACTTC.

The V gene is TRBV18, the J gene TRBJ2-7; no reliable D call. This CDR3 region has 14 residues. V lost 5 bases and J lost 0, with 11 bases in between. The germline CDR1 and CDR2 sequences are KGHSH and LQKENI. This chain's CDR3 is CASSGPLTSYEQYF. CDR3 DNA: TGTGCCAGCTCAGGGCCGCTTACCTCCTACGAGCAGTACTTC.

The chain combines TRBV15 with TRBJ1-6; D not certain. The CDR3 runs to 18 residues. Trimming left V 1 base short and J 3 bases short, with 16 bases between. Germline loops: CDR1 LNHNV, CDR2 YYDKDF (reference sequence). DNA of the CDR3: TGTGCCACCAGCAGAGGATCGGCAGGCCGACTCTATAATTCACCCCTCCACTTT. It is translated as CATSRGSAGRLYNSPLHF. Drawing the rest from reference TRBV15 and TRBJ1-6, the complete variable domain is DAMVIQNPRYQVTQFGKPVTLSCSQTLNHNVMYWYQQKSSQAPKLLFHYYDKDFNNEADTPDNFQSRRPNTSFCFLDIRSPGLGDTAMYLCATSRGSAGRLYNSPLHFGNGTRLTVT.